This T cell receptor (beta chain) was recovered during a study of cytomegalovirus exposure and HLA in healthy donors. Whole-study findings and limits: A later analysis reportedly found fewer N-insertions in an Asian-associated ancestry cluster than the roughly 680-donor mean. Altogether, about 160 TCR beta chains were recorded as cytomegalovirus-associated.

The CDR3 covers 12 residues. The ends lost 4 bases at V and 6 bases at J; junction bases unmatched: 4. CDR1 GTSNPN and CDR2 SVGIG come from the germline V gene (reference sequence). To note about this clone: Its specificity is not known.

PCR employed 60 Vbeta and 13 Jbeta primers. Sequencing used immunoSEQ multiplex PCR; TCRdb keeps in-frame clones, though not all of them. The repertoire holds more than 110,000 clones, around a tenth seen once, with roughly 2% in the top ten. Material: PBMCs. The TCR comes from a man aged 45-65 years in good health and CMV-seronegative. The V and J genes are TRBV30 and TRBJ2-5, with 8 positions matching TRBD2. In nucleotides, the CDR3 is TGTGCCTGGATGGGCGGGGGGAAGACCCAGTACTTC. Translating gives CAWMGGGKTQYF.